These 16 T cell receptor beta chains were all obtained from the same sample, sequenced in a study of blood T cell repertoires in COVID-19. Only in-frame clones appear in the TCRdb table, and some are missing; sequencing was by immunoSEQ multiplex PCR. The data contain roughly 260,000 clones, approximately 82% of them singletons. The sequenced material came from peripheral blood. All receptors derive from a woman of 80 years or more with active or convalescent COVID-19.

V usage is TRBV5-1 and J usage is TRBJ2-3; 10 nucleotides match TRBD1. The ends lost 4 bases at V and 0 bases at J; junction bases unmatched: 8. The CDR3 is made up of 17 amino acids. CDR1 SGHRS and CDR2 YFSETQ come from the germline V gene. The CDR3: CASSPARTGGSTDTQYF. The CDR3 region has the DNA TGCGCCAGCAGCCCCGCCCGGACAGGGGGTAGCACAGATACGCAGTATTTT.

The CDR3 region is CASSLGQAGRVNTEAFF. The DNA for the CDR3 is TGTGCCAGCAGCCTTGGTCAGGCCGGCAGAGTGAACACTGAAGCTTTCTTT. This chain uses TRBV3-1 (or the pseudogene TRBV3-2) with TRBJ1-1, with D unclear. Germline V gene lookup returns CDR1 LGHDT and CDR2 YNNKEL (reference sequence). The CDR3 is 17 amino acids. V was trimmed by 4 bases and J by 0 bases, leaving 18 bases between them.

This sequence joins TRBV18 and TRBJ1-4; 9 nucleotides match TRBD1. V dropped 2 bases and J dropped 6; count of bases not matched to a gene: 1. The CDR3 runs to 14 residues. CDR1 KGHSH and CDR2 LQKENI come from the germline V gene. The DNA of the CDR3 is TGTGCCAGCTCACCAACAGGGGGCGATGAAAAACTGTTTTTT. Translated, it gives CASSPTGGDEKLFF.

J is TRBJ2-3 and V is TRBV10-2; D may be TRBD1 (6 bases). Germline CDR1 reads WSHSY; CDR2 reads SAAADI. The CDR3 is 15 residues long. V gave up 6 bases and J gave up 4 bases, with 17 bases separating them. The CDR3 nucleotides read TGCGCCAGCAGCACAGATACAGGGTCCGCAGATACGCAGTATTTT. Protein: CASSTDTGSADTQYF.

The rearrangement joins TRBV4-1 to TRBJ1-1; D perhaps matches TRBD1 (6 bases). V was clipped by 5 bases and J by 3 bases, with 16 bases between them. Germline V gives CDR1 MGHRA, CDR2 YSYEKL. There are 15 residues in the CDR3. CDR3 DNA sequence: TGCGCCAGCAGCTTGAAGGGGGGGGCGGACACTGAAGCTTTCTTT. This translates into CASSLKGGADTEAFF.

The chain carries TRBV6-6 and TRBJ2-7; TRBD1 agrees at 10 bases. Unmatched junction bases numbered 10, after V lost 6 bases and J lost 2 bases. This CDR3 contains 16 residues. The V gene's germline CDR1 is MNHNY and CDR2 SVGAGI (reference sequence). The CDR3 coding sequence is TGTGCCAGCAGGAATCCGGGACAGGGGTCGACCTACGAGCAGTACTTC. This encodes CASRNPGQGSTYEQYF.

The V call is TRBV10-3, the J call TRBJ1-1; 8 bases are a match to TRBD1. The CDR3 spans 14 residues. Germline loops: CDR1 ENHRY, CDR2 SYGVKD. V was clipped by 7 bases and J by 2 bases; unmatched bases: 6. The CDR3 nucleotides are TGTGCCATCACCAACGCAGGGGGCAACACTGAAGCTTTCTTT. Translating it yields CAITNAGGNTEAFF.

The chain recombines TRBV7-9 with TRBJ1-6; 9 positions match TRBD1. The V segment lost 6 bases and the J segment 10 bases; nucleotides outside the gene matches: 4. Germline-derived CDR1 and CDR2 are SEHNR and FQNEAQ (reference sequence). The CDR3 is 13 residues long. In nucleotides, the CDR3 is TGTGCCAGCAGTACCACAGGGGGCTCACCCCTCCACTTT. It translates to CASSTTGGSPLHF.

The genes are TRBV20-1 and TRBJ1-2; D is possibly TRBD1 (5 bases). Germline CDR1 and CDR2: DFQATT and SNEGSKA (reference sequence). The germline V and J ends were trimmed by 3 bases and 2 bases, with 10 bases remaining between them. CDR3 length equals 13 residues. CDR3 DNA: TGCAGTGCTAGTTCGGGGGGAAACTATGGCTACACCTTC. Translation gives CSASSGGNYGYTF.

This chain's CDR3 is CASSLPGDRSGNTIYF. CDR3 in DNA: TGTGCCAGCAGCTTACCGGGGGACAGGTCTGGAAACACCATATATTTT. This chain links TRBV7-2 with TRBJ1-3; 8 bases map to TRBD1. Germline V gene data show CDR1 as SGHTA and CDR2 as FQGNSA. V lost 2 bases, J lost 1 base, and 4 bases stayed unmatched. The CDR3 has 16 residues.

The rearrangement links TRBV28 to TRBJ1-2; 11 bases match TRBD1. The CDR3 covers 13 residues. Germline V CDR1 and CDR2: MDHEN, SYDVKM. V trimming: 2 bases; J trimming: 10 bases; junction bases outside the gene matches: 3. The DNA of the CDR3 is TGTGCCAGCAGTTTACTGGGACAGGGGGACTACACCTTC. The encoded protein is CASSLLGQGDYTF.

V and J are TRBV27 and TRBJ1-2; D gene ambiguous. Germline V gene sequence: CDR1 MNHEY, CDR2 SMNVEV (reference sequence). V dropped 5 bases and J dropped 8 bases, with 18 bases sitting between them. This CDR3 contains 14 residues. CDR3 in DNA: TGTGCCAGCAGTCCGGCGGGCAAGGGCAAGGGCTACACCTTC. Its translation is CASSPAGKGKGYTF.

The chain links TRBV5-6 to TRBJ2-1; 8 bases match TRBD1. Germline V lookup: CDR1 SGHDT, CDR2 YYEEEE. This CDR3 region has 16 residues. The J segment lost 11 bases and the V segment lost 0 bases, leaving 13 bases of the junction unmatched. CDR3 nucleotides: TGTGCCAGCAGCTTGGGCCGGGACAGGTGGTGGGGACAGCAGTTCTTC. Its protein product is CASSLGRDRWWGQQFF. Filled out from reference TRBV5-6 and TRBJ2-1, the complete variable domain reads DAGVTQSPTHLIKTRGQQVTLRCSPKSGHDTVSWYQQALGQGPQFIFQYYEEEERQRGNFPDRFSGHQFPNYSSELNVNALLLGDSALYLCASSLGRDRWWGQQFFGPGTRLTVL.

This clone was observed a few times. The rearrangement uses TRBV7-9 and TRBJ2-3; possible D gene TRBD2, 6 bases. This CDR3 region has 17 residues. V was pared by 0 bases and J by 4 bases, with 17 bases between. The germline CDR1 and CDR2 sequences are SEHNR and FQNEAQ (reference sequence). In DNA, the CDR3 is TGTGCCAGCAGCTTAGCGGGCGGGGACGTCAGGTCAGATACGCAGTATTTT. As protein: CASSLAGGDVRSDTQYF.

In its sample, this clone was seen a few times. V usage is TRBV6-2 or TRBV6-3 and J usage is TRBJ2-7; 7 positions match TRBD1. Germline V gives CDR1 MNHEY, CDR2 SVGEGT. The CDR3 is 14 residues long. Trimming at V came to 2 bases and at J to 5 bases, leaving 6 bases not matched to a gene. CDR3 in amino acids: CASSYPPTGDEQYF. Written as DNA, the CDR3 is TGTGCCAGCAGTTACCCCCCCACAGGGGACGAGCAGTACTTC.

The chain couples TRBV4-1 to TRBJ2-5; 11 positions agree with TRBD2. Germline CDR1 reads MGHRA; CDR2 reads YSYEKL. There are 16 residues in the CDR3. The ends lost 1 base at V and 5 bases at J; junction bases unmatched: 6. The CDR3 DNA reads TGCGCCAGCAGCCAAGCAAAAAGGACTAGCGGGGAGACCCAGTACTTC. Translated, it gives CASSQAKRTSGETQYF.